These 8 T cell receptor beta chains share one sample of origin, sequenced in a study of T cells in Graves' hyperthyroidism and ophthalmopathy. Researchers amplified the TCR beta CDR3 regions from RNA transcripts. The study used the HTBI primer set for a first-round RT-PCR of the TCR CDR3. TCRdb reprocessed the multiplex PCR reads with MiXCR, giving one entry per CDR3 protein. The sample holds about 420,000 distinct CDR3 sequences, about an eighth seen once. Input material: blood. The receptors were sampled from a woman under 30 with Graves' hyperthyroidism.

This clonotype was counted many times. DNA for the CDR3: TGTGCCAGCAGTCCTAGCGGGATTGAGCAGTTCTTC. This gives the protein CASSPSGIEQFF. The chain recombines TRBV12-3 or TRBV12-4 with TRBJ2-1; 9 bases map to TRBD2. Unmatched junction bases numbered 2, after V lost 5 bases and J lost 9 bases. This CDR3 has 12 amino acids.

This clonotype was counted ten times or more. This chain joins TRBV5-1 and TRBJ2-7, with 9 positions matching TRBD2. Looked up from germline, CDR1 is SGHRS and CDR2 is YFSETQ. V lost 5 bases and J lost 2; bases outside the gene matches: 8. The CDR3 totals 15 residues. The DNA for the CDR3 is TGCGCCAGCAGTCTTAGCGGGAGTCACCCCTACGAGCAGTACTTC. This codes for CASSLSGSHPYEQYF.

This clonotype was picked up many times. This chain connects TRBV30 to TRBJ1-4; TRBD1 aligns across 7 bases. CDR3 size: 16 residues. V gave up 2 bases and J gave up 2 bases; unmatched junction bases: 8. From germline, CDR1 is GTSNPN and CDR2 SVGIG (reference sequence). The CDR3 region is CAWSFGHRGTNEKLFF. The CDR3 DNA is TGTGCCTGGAGTTTCGGCCACAGGGGCACTAATGAAAAACTGTTTTTT.

Ten or more counts support this clonotype. The CDR3 reads CASSGAGTGYEQYF. Written as DNA, the CDR3 is TGTGCCAGCAGTGGCGCCGGGACAGGCTACGAGCAGTACTTC. The chain couples TRBV12-3 or TRBV12-4 to TRBJ2-7; 8 positions agree with TRBD1. The CDR3 runs 14 residues. Trimming took 5 bases from V and 3 from J; bases not matched to a gene: 6.

This clonotype appeared many times. The genes are TRBV28 and TRBJ2-5; D ambiguous. V gave up 5 bases and J gave up 5 bases, with 21 bases separating them. CDR1 MDHEN and CDR2 SYDVKM come from the germline V gene. This CDR3 contains 16 residues. The CDR3 DNA is TGTGCCAGCAGTCCAGGAATTATGCATGCAAGGGAGACCCAGTACTTC. Amino acids: CASSPGIMHARETQYF.

This clonotype occurred a few times. The V call is TRBV12-3 or TRBV12-4, the J call TRBJ2-4; D is perhaps TRBD2 (5 bases). This CDR3 has 15 amino acids. Trimming removed 2 bases at V and 0 bases at J, with 8 bases between. For the CDR3, the DNA is TGTGCCAGCAGTTTATCGGGGTTAGCCAAAAACATTCAGTACTTC. It encodes CASSLSGLAKNIQYF.

This clonotype was seen many times. V gene TRBV28 combines with J gene TRBJ1-2; D gene unclear. V lost 3 bases and J lost 3, with 14 bases in between. Germline CDR1 is MDHEN and CDR2 is SYDVKM. The CDR3 runs 15 residues. This CDR3 is CASSFGVWRDYGYTF. The CDR3 nucleotides are TGTGCCAGCAGTTTCGGTGTGTGGAGAGACTATGGCTACACCTTC.

The genes are TRBV15 and TRBJ1-3; no definite D call. The length of the CDR3 is 15 residues. From germline, CDR1 is LNHNV and CDR2 YYDKDF (reference sequence). V was clipped by 4 bases and J by 0 bases, with 10 bases between them. The chain's CDR3 is CATSIDGSSGNTIYF. Here the CDR3 DNA reads TGTGCCACCAGCATCGACGGGAGCTCTGGAAACACCATATATTTT.